These 15 T cell receptor beta chains came from one sample sequenced in a study of T cell repertoires in cytomegalovirus infection. Their specific antigens are unknown. TCRdb reprocessed the reads via MiXCR and lists one record per CDR3 protein. This sample has fewer than 350,000 distinct CDR3 sequences, with almost 30% found just once. The source was cultured PBMCs, collected from culture after CMV antigen stimulation. The receptors originated from a human donor in good health (CMV status not recorded). Some clones in this sample may be carry-over from other donors' samples.

This chain joins TRBV28 and TRBJ1-5; TRBD1 agrees at 9 bases. V shed 5 bases and J 4 bases; nucleotides not matched to a gene: 12. CDR1 and CDR2 (germline): MDHEN, SYDVKM. This CDR3 is built from 17 residues. The CDR3 sequence: CASSAPGQGRTNQPQHF. The DNA of the CDR3 is TGTGCCAGCAGTGCCCCGGGACAGGGTCGGACGAATCAGCCCCAGCATTTT.

The V and J genes are TRBV18 and TRBJ2-3, with D possibly matching TRBD1 (5 bases). V was trimmed by 5 bases and J by 0 bases, leaving 9 bases between them. This CDR3 has 14 amino acids. The germline gives CDR1 KGHSH, CDR2 LQKENI. As DNA, the CDR3 is TGTGCCAGCTCAGAGACAGCTAGCACAGATACGCAGTATTTT. It encodes CASSETASTDTQYF.

V and J are TRBV14 and TRBJ2-1, with D maybe TRBD1 (6 bases). The V end lost 8 bases, the J end lost 4 bases, and 9 bases lay between the germline ends. Germline loops: CDR1 SGHDN, CDR2 FVKESK. The CDR3 totals 12 residues. The CDR3 region is CASGQGYNEQFF. CDR3 bases: TGTGCCAGCGGGCAGGGGTACAATGAGCAGTTCTTC.

The table lists this clonotype with many counts. This chain's CDR3 is CASSSSRMNTEAFF. The CDR3 coding sequence is TGTGCCAGCAGCTCAAGCCGCATGAACACTGAAGCTTTCTTT. This chain joins TRBV11-2 and TRBJ1-1; D remains unclear. The CDR3 covers 14 residues. Germline V gives CDR1 SGHAT, CDR2 FQNNGV. The V end was cut by 4 bases, the J end by 0 bases, with 9 bases between.

The CDR3, as DNA: TGTGCCAGCAGCTCGGTGGGAGGGCCGTCTGAAGAGACCCAGTACTTC. Its protein product is CASSSVGGPSEETQYF. The chain links TRBV5-4 to TRBJ2-5; 7 bases fit TRBD2. Germline CDR1 reads SGHNT; CDR2 reads YYREEE (reference sequence). The CDR3 covers 16 residues. V lost 3 bases and J lost 3; bases outside the gene matches: 11.

This clonotype was observed a single time. CDR3 coding DNA: TGTGCCAGCAGGAGGGATCCCTATGGCTACACCTTC. This codes for CASRRDPYGYTF. V gene TRBV6-2 or TRBV6-3 combines with J gene TRBJ1-2, with D unclear. V dropped 6 bases and J dropped 4 bases, with 9 bases sitting between them. The germline gives CDR1 MNHEY, CDR2 SVGEGT. The CDR3 is made up of 12 amino acids.

This clonotype occurred a few times. V and J are TRBV7-9 and TRBJ1-2, with 7 bases matching TRBD1. The CDR3 is 19 amino acids. CDR1 SEHNR and CDR2 FQNEAQ come from the germline V gene (reference sequence). Trimming took 0 bases from V and 4 from J; bases not matched to a gene: 17. CDR3 nucleotides: TGTGCCAGCAGCTTAGCTAGTTGGCGTCAGGGGGTGGTCGTCTATGGCTACACCTTC. This gives the protein CASSLASWRQGVVVYGYTF.

J is TRBJ1-2 and V is TRBV10-2, with TRBD1 identical over 10 bases. Germline V lookup: CDR1 WSHSY, CDR2 SAAADI. This CDR3 contains 17 residues. J was trimmed by 7 bases and V by 3 bases; bases with no gene match: 14. DNA of the CDR3: TGCGCCAGCAGTGACCCGAGGGACAGGGGACTCCTGGGTGGCTACACCTTC. Translation: CASSDPRDRGLLGGYTF.

This clonotype was counted ten times or more. The J gene is TRBJ2-3, the V gene TRBV7-6, with a tentative D call TRBD2 (6 bases). V lost 2 bases and J lost 2, with 11 bases in between. Germline CDR1 SGHVS, CDR2 FNYEAQ. The CDR3 is 15 amino acids. CDR3 in DNA: TGTGCCAGCAGCTTATATACGGGACTCACAGATACGCAGTATTTT. Its translation: CASSLYTGLTDTQYF.

The chain has TRBV20-1 and TRBJ1-2; tentatively, D is TRBD1 (5 bases). The V and J ends lost 0 bases and 8 bases respectively, with 19 bases between them. This CDR3 has 15 amino acids. Per germline, CDR1 DFQATT and CDR2 SNEGSKA (reference sequence). The CDR3, as DNA: TGCAGTGCTAGAGATCGCGGGGGATCTGCGCGGGGCTACACCTTC. Translated, it gives CSARDRGGSARGYTF.

The V gene is TRBV11-2, the J gene TRBJ2-1, with 9 bases fitting TRBD1. Germline V gene sequence: CDR1 SGHAT, CDR2 FQNNGV. The CDR3 is 16 residues long. V lost 4 bases, J lost 3 bases, and 7 bases stayed unmatched. CDR3 nucleotide sequence: TGTGCCAGCAGCTCCCGGCCGGGACAGGGCTACAATGAGCAGTTCTTC. Its translation: CASSSRPGQGYNEQFF. Full variable domain (missing parts from reference TRBV11-2 and TRBJ2-1): EAGVAQSPRYKIIEKRQSVAFWCNPISGHATLYWYQQILGQGPKLLIQFQNNGVVDDSQLPKDRFSAERLKGVDSTLKIQPAKLEDSAVYLCASSSRPGQGYNEQFFGPGTRLTVL.

The rearrangement links TRBV6-8 to TRBJ2-2; D unresolved. Looked up from germline, CDR1 is MNHGY and CDR2 is SAAAGT. This CDR3 contains 14 residues. The germline V and J ends were trimmed by 8 bases and 3 bases, with 13 bases remaining between them. In DNA form, the CDR3 reads TGTGCCAGCCGGACCTACGGAGACACCGGGGAGCTGTTTTTT. Translation: CASRTYGDTGELFF.

This rearrangement joins TRBV29-1 to TRBJ1-1; D is unresolved. Germline CDR1 SQVTM, CDR2 ANQGSEA. The ends were cut back, 5 bases at V and 3 bases at J, with 13 bases in the middle. CDR3 length: 13 residues. CDR3 sequence reads: CSVCRASDTEAFF. The CDR3 nucleotides read TGCAGCGTTTGTCGGGCGTCGGACACTGAAGCTTTCTTT.

This rearrangement joins TRBV30 to TRBJ1-1; maybe TRBD1 (5 bases). The V and J ends lost 5 bases and 0 bases respectively, with 10 bases between them. There are 13 residues in the CDR3. Germline assignment: CDR1 GTSNPN and CDR2 SVGIG (reference sequence). The CDR3 protein is CAWRGVMNTEAFF. CDR3 DNA: TGTGCCTGGCGAGGGGTCATGAACACTGAAGCTTTCTTT.

This rearrangement joins TRBV7-9 to TRBJ2-7; D is undetermined. Germline V gives CDR1 SEHNR, CDR2 FQNEAQ (reference sequence). Trimming pared 5 bases from V and 0 bases from J, leaving 11 bases between. This CDR3 comprises 14 residues. CDR3 loop: CASSPPGNSYEQYF. DNA of the CDR3: TGTGCCAGCAGCCCTCCCGGAAACTCCTACGAGCAGTACTTC.